What follows are 6 T cell receptor beta chains derived from one specimen sequenced in a study of blood T cell repertoires in COVID-19. Sequenced by immunoSEQ multiplex PCR; TCRdb stores in-frame clones only, minus some. Of hundreds of thousands of clones listed, about 86% are singletons. Input material: PBMCs or T cells enriched from blood (not recorded which). These TCRs come from a man younger than 40 with acute COVID-19.

The rearrangement links TRBV21-1 to TRBJ1-2. TRBV21-1 is designated a pseudogene. The CDR3 extends over 11 amino acids. This CDR3 is CAPRGGDGYTF. The CDR3 coding sequence is TGTGCCCCTAGGGGCGGGGATGGCTACACCTTC.

The J gene is TRBJ2-3, the V gene TRBV28, with 8 bases aligning to TRBD1. CDR1 is MDHEN, CDR2 SYDVKM, per germline. V was pared by 4 bases and J by 2 bases, with 8 bases of the junction left unmatched. This CDR3 has 16 amino acids. CDR3 sequence reads: CASSYGQGRTTDTQYF. CDR3 nucleotide sequence: TGTGCCAGCAGTTACGGACAGGGACGGACCACAGATACGCAGTATTTT.

This clone was picked up a small number of times. This rearrangement joins TRBV4-1 to TRBJ1-2, with TRBD1 matching over 12 bases. After removal of 3 bases from V and 4 bases from J, the junction contained 6 bases not matched to a gene. Germline V gives CDR1 MGHRA, CDR2 YSYEKL. The CDR3 extends over 16 amino acids. The CDR3 region is CASSHAGQGASYGYTF. CDR3 in DNA: TGCGCCAGCAGCCACGCGGGACAGGGGGCTTCCTATGGCTACACCTTC.

The V and J genes are TRBV28 and TRBJ1-6, with D maybe TRBD1 (6 bases). The CDR3 length is 16 residues. Germline V gene data show CDR1 as MDHEN and CDR2 as SYDVKM. V was cut by 8 bases and J by 8 bases, with 22 bases left in between. CDR3 loop: CASYSAETGFYSPLHF. The CDR3 DNA follows: TGTGCCAGCTATTCCGCCGAGACAGGTTTTTATTCACCCCTCCACTTT.

The chain employs TRBV6-4 and TRBJ2-3; no firm D call. CDR1 MRHNA and CDR2 SNTAGT come from the germline V gene. This CDR3 has 14 amino acids. Trimming took off 2 bases at V and 3 bases at J, with 9 bases between the two ends. In DNA, the CDR3 is TGTGCCAGCAGTGACGGAGAAGGTACAGATACGCAGTATTTT. Its translation is CASSDGEGTDTQYF.

This clone showed up just once. The rearrangement joins TRBV7-2 to TRBJ2-3; possibly TRBD2 for D (6 bases). Germline V lookup: CDR1 SGHTA, CDR2 FQGNSA. V lost 5 bases and J 2 bases, leaving 11 bases between the germline ends. The CDR3 is 14 residues long. The CDR3 DNA follows: TGTGCCAGCAGCCCGGCGGGGTCCACAGATACGCAGTATTTT. Translated, it gives CASSPAGSTDTQYF.